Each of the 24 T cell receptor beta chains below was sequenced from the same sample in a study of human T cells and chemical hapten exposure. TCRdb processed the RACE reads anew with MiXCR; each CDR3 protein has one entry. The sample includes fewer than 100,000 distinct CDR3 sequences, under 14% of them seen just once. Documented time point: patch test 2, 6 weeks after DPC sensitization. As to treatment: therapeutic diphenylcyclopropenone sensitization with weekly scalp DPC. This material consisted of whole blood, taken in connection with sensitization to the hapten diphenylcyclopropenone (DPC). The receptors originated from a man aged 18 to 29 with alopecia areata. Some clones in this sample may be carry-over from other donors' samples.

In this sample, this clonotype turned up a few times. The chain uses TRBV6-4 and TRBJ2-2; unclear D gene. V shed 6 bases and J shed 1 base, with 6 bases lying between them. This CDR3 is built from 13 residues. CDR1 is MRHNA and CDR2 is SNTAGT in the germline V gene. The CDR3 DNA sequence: TGTGCCAGCAGAACGCAGAACACCGGGGAGCTGTTTTTT. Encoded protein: CASRTQNTGELFF.

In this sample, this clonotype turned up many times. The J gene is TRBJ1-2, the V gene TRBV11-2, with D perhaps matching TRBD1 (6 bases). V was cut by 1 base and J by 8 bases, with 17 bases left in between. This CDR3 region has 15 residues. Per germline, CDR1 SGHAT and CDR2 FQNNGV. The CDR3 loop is CASSLASGTMTGYTF. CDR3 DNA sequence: TGTGCCAGCAGCTTAGCGTCCGGGACAATGACGGGCTACACCTTC.

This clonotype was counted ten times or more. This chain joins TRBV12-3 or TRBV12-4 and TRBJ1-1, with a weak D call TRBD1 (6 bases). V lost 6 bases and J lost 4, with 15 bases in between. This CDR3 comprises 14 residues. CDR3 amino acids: CASRIQGGGTEAFF. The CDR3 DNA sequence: TGTGCCAGCAGAATACAGGGCGGCGGCACTGAAGCTTTCTTT.

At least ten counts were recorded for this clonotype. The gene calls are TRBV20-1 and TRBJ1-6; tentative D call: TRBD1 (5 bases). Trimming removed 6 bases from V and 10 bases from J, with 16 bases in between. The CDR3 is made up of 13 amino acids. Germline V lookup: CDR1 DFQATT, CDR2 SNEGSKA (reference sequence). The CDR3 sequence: CSAGGKGYSPLHF. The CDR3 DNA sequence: TGCAGTGCCGGGGGGAAAGGTTACTCACCCCTCCACTTT.

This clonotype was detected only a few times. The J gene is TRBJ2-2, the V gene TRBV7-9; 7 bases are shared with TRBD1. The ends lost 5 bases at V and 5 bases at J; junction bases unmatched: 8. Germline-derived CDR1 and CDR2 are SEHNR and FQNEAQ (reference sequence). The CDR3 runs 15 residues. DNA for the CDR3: TGTGCCAGCAGCGACCGGACAGGCGGGACCGGGGAGCTGTTTTTT. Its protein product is CASSDRTGGTGELFF.

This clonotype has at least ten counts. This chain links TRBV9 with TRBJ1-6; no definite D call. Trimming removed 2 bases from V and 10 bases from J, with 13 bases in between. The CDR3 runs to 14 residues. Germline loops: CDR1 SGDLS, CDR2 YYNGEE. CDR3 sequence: CASSVDGLGSPLHF. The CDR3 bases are TGTGCCAGCAGCGTCGACGGCCTTGGGTCACCCCTCCACTTT.

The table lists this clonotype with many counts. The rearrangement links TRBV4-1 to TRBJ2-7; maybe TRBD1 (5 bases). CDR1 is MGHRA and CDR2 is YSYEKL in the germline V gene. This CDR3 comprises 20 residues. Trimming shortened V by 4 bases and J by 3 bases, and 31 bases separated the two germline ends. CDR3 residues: CASSRHGLDIPGRRLYEQYF. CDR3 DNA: TGCGCCAGCAGCCGGCACGGTTTGGACATTCCGGGTCGCCGTCTCTACGAGCAGTACTTC.

In DNA, the CDR3 is TGTGCCAGCATTCCGACTTATGTGGACTCCTACGAGCAGTACTTC. Protein product: CASIPTYVDSYEQYF. This rearrangement joins TRBV11-2 to TRBJ2-7; D call uncertain. V was trimmed by 7 bases and J by 0 bases, leaving 16 bases between them. The CDR3 has 15 residues. From germline, CDR1 is SGHAT and CDR2 FQNNGV.

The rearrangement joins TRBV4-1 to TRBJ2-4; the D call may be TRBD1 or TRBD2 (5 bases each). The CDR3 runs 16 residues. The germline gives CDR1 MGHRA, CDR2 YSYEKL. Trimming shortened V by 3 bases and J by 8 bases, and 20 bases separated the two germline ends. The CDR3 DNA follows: TGCGCCAGCAGCCATCACCCACGGGACCCTAAGGACATTCAGTACTTC. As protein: CASSHHPRDPKDIQYF.

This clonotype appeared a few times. As DNA, the CDR3 is TGTGCCAGCAGCTTAGAGGACACGGAGGCGAATGAGCAGTTCTTC. It codes for CASSLEDTEANEQFF. This chain links TRBV7-2 with TRBJ2-1; the D call may be TRBD1 or TRBD2 (5 bases each). This CDR3 has 15 amino acids. The germline CDR1 and CDR2 sequences are SGHTA and FQGNSA. Trimming removed 1 base from V and 7 bases from J, with 14 bases in between.

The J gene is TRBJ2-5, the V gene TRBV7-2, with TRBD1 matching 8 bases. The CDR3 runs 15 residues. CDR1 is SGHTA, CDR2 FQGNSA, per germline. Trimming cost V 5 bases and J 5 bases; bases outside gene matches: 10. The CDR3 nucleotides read TGTGCCAGCAGCAACCGACAGGGGCGCGGGGAGACCCAGTACTTC. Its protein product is CASSNRQGRGETQYF.

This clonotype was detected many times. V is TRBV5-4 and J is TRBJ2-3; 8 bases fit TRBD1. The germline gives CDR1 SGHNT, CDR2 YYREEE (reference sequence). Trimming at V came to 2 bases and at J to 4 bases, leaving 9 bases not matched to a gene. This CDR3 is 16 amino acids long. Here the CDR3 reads CASSFYNRGVADTQYF. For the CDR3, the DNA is TGTGCCAGCAGCTTCTACAACAGGGGGGTCGCAGATACGCAGTATTTT.

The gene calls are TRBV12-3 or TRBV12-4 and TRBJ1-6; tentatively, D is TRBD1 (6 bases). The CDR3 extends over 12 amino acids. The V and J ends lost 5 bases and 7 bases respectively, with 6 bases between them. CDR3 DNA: TGTGCCAGCAGTCAGGGGAATTCACCCCTCCACTTT. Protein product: CASSQGNSPLHF.

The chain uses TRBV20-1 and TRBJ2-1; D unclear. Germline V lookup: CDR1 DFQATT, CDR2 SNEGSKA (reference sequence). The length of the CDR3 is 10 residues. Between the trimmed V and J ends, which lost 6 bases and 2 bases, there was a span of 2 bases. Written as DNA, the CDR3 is TGCAGTGCCGCCTACAATGAGCAGTTCTTC. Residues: CSAAYNEQFF.

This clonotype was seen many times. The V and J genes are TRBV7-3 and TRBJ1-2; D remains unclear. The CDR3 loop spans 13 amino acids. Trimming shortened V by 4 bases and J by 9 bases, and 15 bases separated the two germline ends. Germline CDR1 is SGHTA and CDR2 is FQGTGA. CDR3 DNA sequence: TGTGCCAGCAGCTCCGTCCCAACGGGTAGCTACACCTTC. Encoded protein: CASSSVPTGSYTF.

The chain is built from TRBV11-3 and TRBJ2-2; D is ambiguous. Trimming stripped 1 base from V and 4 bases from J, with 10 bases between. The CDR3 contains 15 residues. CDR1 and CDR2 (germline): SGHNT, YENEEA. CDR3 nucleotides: TGTGCCAGCAGCTTAGGTCGGGCTGGCACCGGGGAGCTGTTTTTT. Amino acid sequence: CASSLGRAGTGELFF.

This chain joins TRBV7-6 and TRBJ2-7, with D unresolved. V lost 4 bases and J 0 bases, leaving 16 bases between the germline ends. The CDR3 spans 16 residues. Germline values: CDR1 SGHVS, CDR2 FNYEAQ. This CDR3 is CASSSGAAASSYEQYV. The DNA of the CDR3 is TGTGCCAGCAGCTCAGGCGCCGCGGCTAGCTCCTACGAGCAGTACGTC.

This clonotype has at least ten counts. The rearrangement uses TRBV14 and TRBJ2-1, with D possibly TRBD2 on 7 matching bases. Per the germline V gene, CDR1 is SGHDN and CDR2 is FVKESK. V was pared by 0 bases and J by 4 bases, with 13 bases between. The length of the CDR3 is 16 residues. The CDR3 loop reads CASSQDGGGLYNEQFF. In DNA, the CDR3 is TGTGCCAGCAGCCAAGATGGCGGGGGCCTGTACAATGAGCAGTTCTTC.

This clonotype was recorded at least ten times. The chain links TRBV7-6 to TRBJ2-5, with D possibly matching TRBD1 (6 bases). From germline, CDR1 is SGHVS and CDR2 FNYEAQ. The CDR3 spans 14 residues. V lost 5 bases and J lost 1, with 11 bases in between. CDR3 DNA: TGTGCCAGCAGCCGAGACAGGACCCAAGAGACCCAGTACTTC. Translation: CASSRDRTQETQYF.

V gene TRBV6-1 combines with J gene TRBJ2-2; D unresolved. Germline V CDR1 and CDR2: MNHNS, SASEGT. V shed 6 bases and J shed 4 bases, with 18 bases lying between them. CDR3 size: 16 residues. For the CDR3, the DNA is TGTGCCAGCAGCCCGATCATTCATCACCCCACCGGGGAGCTGTTTTTT. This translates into CASSPIIHHPTGELFF.

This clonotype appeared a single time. CDR3 DNA sequence: TGTGCCAGCCGCTTAGAAACCTACGAGCAGTACTTC. Protein product: CASRLETYEQYF. The rearrangement links TRBV6-6 to TRBJ2-7; D is ambiguous. This CDR3 region has 12 residues. Germline CDR1 MNHNY, CDR2 SVGAGI (reference sequence). V lost 8 bases to trimming and J lost 2 bases, with 10 bases between them.

The DNA for the CDR3 is TGTGCCAGCAGCCCTTTTGGCCGGTACCAAGAGACCCAGTACTTC. The encoded protein is CASSPFGRYQETQYF. This chain links TRBV11-2 with TRBJ2-5; D is ambiguous. From germline, CDR1 is SGHAT and CDR2 FQNNGV. V shed 5 bases and J shed 0 bases, with 13 bases lying between them. This CDR3 comprises 15 residues.

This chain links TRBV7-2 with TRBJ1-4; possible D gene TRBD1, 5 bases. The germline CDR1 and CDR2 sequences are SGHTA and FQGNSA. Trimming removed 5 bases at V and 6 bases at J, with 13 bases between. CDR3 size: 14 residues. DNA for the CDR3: TGTGCCAGCAGCCCTGGGACGGCGGATGAAAAACTGTTTTTT. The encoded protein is CASSPGTADEKLFF.

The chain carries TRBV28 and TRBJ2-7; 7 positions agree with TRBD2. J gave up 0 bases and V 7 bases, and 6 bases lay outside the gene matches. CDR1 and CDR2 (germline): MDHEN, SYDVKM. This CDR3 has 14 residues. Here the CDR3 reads CASTLGGVSYEQYF. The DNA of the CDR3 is TGTGCCAGCACCCTTGGGGGGGTCTCCTACGAGCAGTACTTC.